Sequencing of this T cell receptor (beta chain) was carried out in a study of control samples from healthy donors and cancer patients. TCRdb's copy holds only in-frame clones and misses some; the assay was immunoSEQ multiplex PCR. This repertoire shows about 150,000 clones, 80% to 90% found once; its top ten account for 1.5% to 2%. Trimming removed 1 base from V and 8 bases from J; junction bases left unmatched: 15. The length of the CDR3 is 17 residues. Germline V lookup: CDR1 KGHSH, CDR2 LQKENI. The specimen sequenced was blood. The sequence derives from a man aged 18 to 30 in good health. This chain links TRBV18 with TRBJ1-2, with 8 positions matching TRBD1. The CDR3 sequence is CASSPRPGGYLELGYTF. CDR3 DNA sequence: TGTGCCAGCTCACCACGGCCAGGGGGCTACTTGGAGCTGGGCTACACCTTC.